This is a list of T cell receptor beta chains from one sample in a study of blood T cell repertoires in COVID-19. Produced via immunoSEQ multiplex PCR; TCRdb's table is partial and in-frame only. The sample has 150,000 to 200,000 clones, around 84% seen once. The sequencing input was PBMCs or T cells enriched from blood (not recorded which). Receptors originate from a middle-aged man who had recovered from COVID-19. The conserved cysteine and the conserved F or W are not part of the CDR3 here. Some rows have no size entry. The others give once, few or many, or a class for an expanded clone.

cdr3_length	clone_size	v_call	cdr3_aa
13	few	TRBV27	ASRRPDGGTGELF
15	-	TRBV7-6	ASSFSPRRGETGELF
11	-	TRBV6-5	ASSYAGGSEAF
13	once	TRBV7-9	ASSSRTGGFAEAF
13	-	TRBV7-8	ASSLTGLALETQY
14	-	TRBV13	ASSPESVVGGYGYT
13	once	TRBV7-6	ASSAASSGNTEAF
14	-	TRBV10-1	ASSESGDYIYNTQY
9	-	TRBV3-1/TRBV3-2	ASSENSPLH
13	once	TRBV19	ASSIVTGSTDTQY
11	once	TRBV6-5	ASSYRREQPQH
11	-	TRBV6-5	ASSQDRGYEQY
13	-	TRBV5-4	ASSLDTGTQETQY
13	few	TRBV6-5	ASSLQVSSYNEQF
12	-	TRBV18	ASSPMEPHNEQF
15	-	TRBV19	ASSLGGGHPAYNEQF
14	-	TRBV5-1	ASSLEPPGQGNEQY
12	-	TRBV30	AWRNPGQGQPQH
12	-	TRBV6-5	ASSPGTEKETQY
14	-	TRBV24-1	ATSDGDRGRIETQY
16	few	TRBV24-1	ATSDSDHGTGLNQPQH
16	-	TRBV19	ASSFRTGDAYSNQPQH
15	-	TRBV15	ATEIGTGTTTNEKLF
12	-	TRBV6-2/TRBV6-3	ASSYGLMDTEAF
13	-	TRBV14	ASSQYRGLRTEAF
13	-	TRBV7-2	ASSPTRTAYNEQF
12	-	TRBV3-1/TRBV3-2	ASSQIGQGRIQY
15	-	TRBV27	ASSLGGGLAVSDTQY
16	-	TRBV10-3	AISPGQGRAPIPDTQY
13	-	TRBV6-5	ASSSLLGTNEKLF
13	-	TRBV7-2	ASSLGYGNTGELF
17	-	TRBV4-1	ASSQRGLAGGKNTGELF
15	many	TRBV9	ASSALLGGVGAGGYT
13	few	TRBV6-5	ASELIQGASRGYT
13	-	TRBV7-9	ASSLGQSSGNTIY
11	-	TRBV11-2	ASSLQGTAEAF
12	-	TRBV7-9	ASTQQAGNYGYT
13	-	TRBV24-1	ATSDPGQGDYGYT
12	-	TRBV2	ASGTGRSTGELF
14	-	TRBV15	ATSRDLAGGPGELF
13	-	TRBV9	ASSPFGGVGETQY
13	few	TRBV6-6	ASSTKKTGGFGYT
13	-	TRBV5-1	ASSLMWGGGQPQH
11	-	TRBV5-1	ASSTAGKDGYT
9	-	TRBV5-1	ASSLGRMLF
13	-	TRBV6-5	ASSYSYSSGEEQY
11	-	TRBV2	ASRTGVGQPQH
14	-	TRBV5-8	ASSLWATVSHNEQF
14	-	TRBV4-1	ASSQIAGSYTDTQY
12	-	TRBV6-6	ASSPQGGLTEAF
14	once	TRBV5-4	ASSSPPGQGYNEQF
12	-	TRBV7-2	ASSLASNTGELF
14	-	TRBV4-1	ASSQAGTGFDYGYT
12	-	TRBV24-1	ATSGTSGGNEQF
15	-	TRBV5-6	ASSLGGTATRGGGYT
13	-	TRBV7-2	ASSLTGGLGNTIY
10	-	TRBV10-2	ASSERTDIAF
13	-	TRBV7-9	ASSFGDSTTYEQY
12	-	TRBV5-4	ASSSGSTTDTQY